The 6 T cell receptor beta chains given below trace back to one sample, sequenced in a study of CD4+ T cells in melanoma. Repertoires were generated with immunoSEQ multiplex PCR, while TCRdb's copy carries only in-frame clones and drops some. This sample has approximately 6,600 clones, with 69% found just once. What was sequenced was cells from a culture (not recorded whether cultured in vitro). The receptors stem from a human donor with melanoma.

This clone was counted a single time. This rearrangement joins TRBV2 to TRBJ2-7, with D perhaps matching TRBD1 (5 bases). Germline CDR1 and CDR2: SNHLY and FYNNEI. The CDR3 has 15 residues. V was shortened by 8 bases and J by 4 bases, with 21 bases between the two germline ends. CDR3 sequence reads: CASGRTSAIGYEQYF. The CDR3 nucleotides are TGTGCCAGCGGAAGGACATCTGCGATTGGGTACGAGCAGTACTTC.

The chain is built from TRBV11-2 and TRBJ2-3, with 7 bases fitting TRBD2. The ends lost 5 bases at V and 2 bases at J; junction bases unmatched: 7. CDR3 size: 15 residues. The germline CDR1 and CDR2 sequences are SGHAT and FQNNGV. The CDR3 protein is CASSPGLPVTDTQYF. CDR3 nucleotide sequence: TGTGCCAGCAGCCCGGGACTACCGGTCACAGATACGCAGTATTTT.

This clone showed up just a few times. This chain links TRBV18 with TRBJ2-3, with a tentative D call TRBD2 (7 bases). CDR3 length: 15 amino acids. Germline CDR1 KGHSH, CDR2 LQKENI. Trimming stripped 3 bases from V and 3 bases from J, with 13 bases between. The CDR3 bases are TGTGCCAGCTCACCCGAGGGGGGGGAGACAGATACGCAGTATTTT. This encodes CASSPEGGETDTQYF.

The chain links TRBV7-9 to TRBJ1-5; no clear D. Trimming removed 1 base from V and 2 bases from J, with 9 bases in between. The V gene's germline CDR1 is SEHNR and CDR2 FQNEAQ (reference sequence). This CDR3 is built from 15 residues. The CDR3 DNA sequence: TGTGCCAGCAGCTTAGGACATTCTCGCAATCAGCCCCAGCATTTT. Translated: CASSLGHSRNQPQHF. The whole variable domain, filled in from reference TRBV7-9 and TRBJ1-5, reads DTGVSQNPRHKITKRGQNVTFRCDPISEHNRLYWYRQTLGQGPEFLTYFQNEAQLEKSRLLSDRFSAERPKGSFSTLEIQRTEQGDSAMYLCASSLGHSRNQPQHFGDGTRLSIL.

By its share, this clone is medium-sized. J is TRBJ2-7 and V is TRBV5-1; 7 nucleotides align to TRBD1. Germline values: CDR1 SGHRS, CDR2 YFSETQ. Germline trimming cut 1 base from V and 6 bases from J; bases unmatched to any gene: 4. This CDR3 contains 13 residues. The CDR3 nucleotides read TGCGCCAGCAGCTTGCGGACAGGAGTCGAGCAGTACTTC. It is translated as CASSLRTGVEQYF.

The rearrangement joins TRBV19 to TRBJ2-3; 10 bases are shared with TRBD2. Germline loops: CDR1 LNHDA, CDR2 SQIVND (reference sequence). CDR3 length: 17 amino acids. V was clipped by 5 bases and J by 6 bases; unmatched bases: 14. The CDR3 spells CASSPRRSGGARDTQYF. The CDR3 DNA reads as TGTGCCAGTAGTCCCCGGAGGAGCGGGGGGGCCAGGGATACGCAGTATTTT.